The T cell receptor beta chain under discussion was sequenced for a study of post-analysis software for immune sequencing data. Study-wide points: By F measure, strong co-clustering occurred among samples prepared in the same batch. Relative to controls, patients with multiple sclerosis showed significantly lower normalized Chao1 diversity. Comparison of patients with controls showed about 5 TRBV segments more frequent in patients, TRBV5-6, TRBV5-1 and TRBV20-1 among them.

V lost 5 bases, J lost 2 bases, and 9 bases lay in between. Germline values: CDR1 SQVTM, CDR2 ANQGSEA. The length of the CDR3 is 12 residues. A word on this clonotype: Its antigen remains unknown.

The authors incorporated unique molecular identifiers into the TCR beta cDNA libraries. The source material, 1 to 10 million T cells, gave rise to 510,000 or so cDNA molecules. TCRdb re-called the PCR reads with MiXCR, one entry per CDR3 protein. There are fewer than 850,000 distinct CDR3 sequences in the sample; 46% occur only once, and approximately 4.4% lies in the top ten. Specimen: blood. The receptor comes from a girl under 18 with multiple sclerosis. V and J are TRBV29-1 and TRBJ1-2, with TRBD1 as a possible D gene (5 bases). The CDR3 DNA reads TGCAGCGTTTGGGACGCCAACTATGGCTACACCTTC. Its protein product is CSVWDANYGYTF.